This T cell receptor beta chain emerged from a study of blood T cell repertoires in COVID-19. Study information: Sites across the United States, Italy and Spain contributed samples from acute and convalescent COVID-19. The cDNA or gDNA used as material had been derived from T cells, B-cell-depleted T cells, or PBMCs.

The germline V gene encodes CDR1 MNHEY and CDR2 SMNVEV (reference sequence). The V end lost 8 bases, the J end lost 6 bases, and 14 bases lay between the germline ends. The CDR3 has 13 residues. In the original workflow: Reference gene primer amplification in the assay estimated nucleated cell counts. The data were produced by immunoSEQ multiplex PCR, yet TCRdb's version contains in-frame clones alone and is incomplete. V, J and clone size are taken as reported in that table, and D and trimming were inferred from the DNA itself. The sample gives approximately 140,000 clones, over 70% of which show up once; about 6% is in the top ten.

V is TRBV27 and J is TRBJ2-1; D is possibly TRBD2 (6 bases). This TCR derives from an elderly man with acute or convalescent COVID-19. The sample comprised peripheral blood. The CDR3 loop reads CASGRLGSNEQFF. CDR3 in DNA: TGTGCCAGCGGTCGACTAGGGAGCAATGAGCAGTTCTTC.